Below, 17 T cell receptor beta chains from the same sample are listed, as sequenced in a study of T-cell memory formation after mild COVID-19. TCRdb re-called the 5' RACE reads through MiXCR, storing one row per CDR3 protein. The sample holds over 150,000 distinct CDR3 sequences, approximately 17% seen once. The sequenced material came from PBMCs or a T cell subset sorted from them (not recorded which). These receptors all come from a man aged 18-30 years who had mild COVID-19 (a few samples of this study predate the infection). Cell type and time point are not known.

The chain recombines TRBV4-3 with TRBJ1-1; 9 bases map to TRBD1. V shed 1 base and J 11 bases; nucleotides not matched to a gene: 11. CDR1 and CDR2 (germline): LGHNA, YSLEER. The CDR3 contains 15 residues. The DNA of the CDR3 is TGCGCCAGCAGCCAAGTTGGGGACAGGGAGAGGAGGGCTTTCTTT. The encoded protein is CASSQVGDRERRAFF.

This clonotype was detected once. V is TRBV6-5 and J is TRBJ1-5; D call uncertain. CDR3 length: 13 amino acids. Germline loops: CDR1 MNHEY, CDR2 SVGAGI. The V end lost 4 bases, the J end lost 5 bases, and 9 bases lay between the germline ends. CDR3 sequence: CASSSSSDQPQHF. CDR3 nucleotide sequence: TGTGCCAGCAGTTCCTCGTCCGATCAGCCCCAGCATTTT.

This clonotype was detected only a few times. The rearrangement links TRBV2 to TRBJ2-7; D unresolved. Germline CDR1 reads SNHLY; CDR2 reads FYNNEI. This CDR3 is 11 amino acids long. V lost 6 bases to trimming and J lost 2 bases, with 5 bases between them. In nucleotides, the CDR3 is TGTGCCAGCAGCCTTGCCTACGAGCAGTACGTC. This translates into CASSLAYEQYV.

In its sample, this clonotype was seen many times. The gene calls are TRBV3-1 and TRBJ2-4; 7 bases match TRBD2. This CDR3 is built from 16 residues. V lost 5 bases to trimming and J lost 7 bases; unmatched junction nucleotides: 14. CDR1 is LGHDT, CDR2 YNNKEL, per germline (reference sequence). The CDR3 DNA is TGTGCCAGCAGCGGTCGGGACCGCGGGGGATGGAACATTCAGTACTTC. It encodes CASSGRDRGGWNIQYF.

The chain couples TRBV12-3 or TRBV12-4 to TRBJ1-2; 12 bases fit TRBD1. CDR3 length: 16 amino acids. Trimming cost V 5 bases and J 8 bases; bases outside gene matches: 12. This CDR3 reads CASSPGQGAEAEGYTF. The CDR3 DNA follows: TGTGCCAGCAGTCCGGGACAGGGGGCAGAAGCGGAAGGCTACACCTTC.

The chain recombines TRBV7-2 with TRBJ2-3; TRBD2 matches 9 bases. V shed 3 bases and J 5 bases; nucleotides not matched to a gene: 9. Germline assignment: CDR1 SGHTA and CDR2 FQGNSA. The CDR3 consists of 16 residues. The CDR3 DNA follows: TGTGCCAGCAGCTTTGCGAGACTAGCGGAACTAGATACGCAGTATTTT. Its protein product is CASSFARLAELDTQYF. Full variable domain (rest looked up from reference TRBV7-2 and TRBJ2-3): GAGVSQSPSNKVTEKGKDVELRCDPISGHTALYWYRQSLGQGLEFLIYFQGNSAPDKSGLPSDRFSAERTGGSVSTLTIQRTQQEDSAVYLCASSFARLAELDTQYFGPGTRLTVL.

Written as DNA, the CDR3 is TGTGCCAGCAGCGGGGCCGGGGACTATGGCTACACCTTC. It encodes CASSGAGDYGYTF. The chain has TRBV9 and TRBJ1-2; D not resolved. Germline-derived CDR1 and CDR2 are SGDLS and YYNGEE. This CDR3 is built from 13 residues. The V end was cut by 3 bases, the J end by 3 bases, with 9 bases between.

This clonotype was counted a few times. CDR3 residues: CASSLSLDRGYTF. CDR3 sequence (DNA): TGTGCCAGCAGCCTCTCCCTGGACAGGGGCTACACCTTC. V usage is TRBV3-1 and J usage is TRBJ1-2; 7 positions agree with TRBD1. Per germline, CDR1 LGHDT and CDR2 YNNKEL (reference sequence). With V trimmed by 4 bases and J by 8 bases, 7 bases remained unmatched. The CDR3 has 13 amino acids.

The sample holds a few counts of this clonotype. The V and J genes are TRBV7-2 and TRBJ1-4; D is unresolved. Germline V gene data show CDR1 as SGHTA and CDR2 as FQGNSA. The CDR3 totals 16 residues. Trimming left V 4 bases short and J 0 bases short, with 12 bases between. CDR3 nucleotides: TGTGCCAGCAGCTCCCATGGCGGGGCAACTAATGAAAAACTGTTTTTT. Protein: CASSSHGGATNEKLFF.

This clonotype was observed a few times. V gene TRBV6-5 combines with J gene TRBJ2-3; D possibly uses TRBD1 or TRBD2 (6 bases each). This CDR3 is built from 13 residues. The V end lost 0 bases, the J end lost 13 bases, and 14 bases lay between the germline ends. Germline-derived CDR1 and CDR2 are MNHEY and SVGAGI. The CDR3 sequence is CASSYSRGAREYF. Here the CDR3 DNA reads TGTGCCAGCAGTTACTCGAGGGGGGCGAGGGAGTATTTT.

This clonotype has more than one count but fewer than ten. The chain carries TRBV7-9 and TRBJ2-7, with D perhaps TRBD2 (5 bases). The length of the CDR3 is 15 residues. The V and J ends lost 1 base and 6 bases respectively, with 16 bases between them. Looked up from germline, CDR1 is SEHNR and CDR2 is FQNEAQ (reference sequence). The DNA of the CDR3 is TGTGCCAGCAGCTTAGGGGCAGGACTCGCCAGCGAGCAGTACGTC. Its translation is CASSLGAGLASEQYV.

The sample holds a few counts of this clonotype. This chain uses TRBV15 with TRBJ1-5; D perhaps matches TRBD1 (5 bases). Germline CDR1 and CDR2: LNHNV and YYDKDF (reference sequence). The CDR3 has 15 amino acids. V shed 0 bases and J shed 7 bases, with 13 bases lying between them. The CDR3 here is CATSRDIAGEQPQHF. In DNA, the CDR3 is TGTGCCACCAGCAGAGATATTGCGGGGGAGCAGCCCCAGCATTTT.

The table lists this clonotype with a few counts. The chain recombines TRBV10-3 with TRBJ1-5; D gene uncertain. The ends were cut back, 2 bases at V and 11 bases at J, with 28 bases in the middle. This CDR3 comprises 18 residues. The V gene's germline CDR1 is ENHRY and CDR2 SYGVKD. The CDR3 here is CAISEVGSNLFRGWTQHF. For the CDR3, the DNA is TGTGCCATCAGTGAGGTGGGTTCTAACTTGTTTCGGGGTTGGACCCAGCATTTT.

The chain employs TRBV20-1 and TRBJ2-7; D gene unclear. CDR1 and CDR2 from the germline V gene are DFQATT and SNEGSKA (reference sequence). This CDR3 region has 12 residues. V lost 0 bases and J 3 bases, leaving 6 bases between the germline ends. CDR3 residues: CSARDDHYEQYF. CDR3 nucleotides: TGCAGTGCTAGAGATGACCACTACGAGCAGTACTTC.

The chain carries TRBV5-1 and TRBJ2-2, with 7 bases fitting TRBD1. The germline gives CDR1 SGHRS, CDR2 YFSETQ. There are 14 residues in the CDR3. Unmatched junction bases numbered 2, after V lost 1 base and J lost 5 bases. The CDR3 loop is CASSLSQGTGELFF. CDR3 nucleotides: TGCGCCAGCAGCTTGTCACAGGGGACCGGGGAGCTGTTTTTT.

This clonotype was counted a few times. CDR3 DNA sequence: TGTGCCAGCAGCTTAACGTCGGGCCAGGGGGTGACACCCCTCCACTTT. It specifies CASSLTSGQGVTPLHF. This chain connects TRBV7-2 to TRBJ1-6, with 7 bases lining up with TRBD1. With 2 bases clipped from V and 11 bases from J, the junction kept 12 bases outside the gene matches. This CDR3 comprises 16 residues. Germline V gene lookup returns CDR1 SGHTA and CDR2 FQGNSA. The variable domain in full, with the rest retrieved from reference TRBV7-2 and TRBJ1-6, is GAGVSQSPSNKVTEKGKDVELRCDPISGHTALYWYRQSLGQGLEFLIYFQGNSAPDKSGLPSDRFSAERTGGSVSTLTIQRTQQEDSAVYLCASSLTSGQGVTPLHFGNGTRLTVT.

The DNA for the CDR3 is TGCAGCGCCTGGACAGGGTACAATCAGCCCCAGCATTTT. This gives the protein CSAWTGYNQPQHF. The chain uses TRBV29-1 and TRBJ1-5; 8 bases line up with TRBD1. V lost 7 bases to trimming and J lost 3 bases; unmatched junction nucleotides: 5. The CDR3 consists of 13 residues. Germline V gene sequence: CDR1 SQVTM, CDR2 ANQGSEA.